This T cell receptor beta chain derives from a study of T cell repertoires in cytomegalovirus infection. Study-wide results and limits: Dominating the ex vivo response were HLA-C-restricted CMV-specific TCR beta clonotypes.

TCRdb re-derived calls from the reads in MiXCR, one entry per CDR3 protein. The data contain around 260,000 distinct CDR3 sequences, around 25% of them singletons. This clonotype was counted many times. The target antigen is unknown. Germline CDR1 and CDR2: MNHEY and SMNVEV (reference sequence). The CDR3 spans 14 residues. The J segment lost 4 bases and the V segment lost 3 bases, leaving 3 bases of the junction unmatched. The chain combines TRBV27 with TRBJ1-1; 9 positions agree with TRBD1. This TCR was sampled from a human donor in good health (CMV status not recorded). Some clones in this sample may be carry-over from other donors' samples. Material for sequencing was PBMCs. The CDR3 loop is CASSLGTGTTEAFF. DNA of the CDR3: TGTGCCAGCAGTTTGGGGACAGGGACCACTGAAGCTTTCTTT.